This T cell receptor (beta chain) came from a study of early T cells in non-severe SARS-CoV-2 infection. Study-level background: The chains were unpaired, and the sequenced material was bulk RNA from unsorted whole blood.

Turning to this clonotype: Its antigen is undetermined.

The study, taken as a whole, reports: Matches to VDJdb favored anti-spike CD8 responses and missed private and CD4 specificities.

Trimming stripped 6 bases from V and 1 base from J, with 18 bases between. The CDR3 has 16 residues. Germline loops: CDR1 SNHLY, CDR2 FYNNEI. Researchers tagged individual cDNA molecules with unique molecular identifiers. TCRdb used MiXCR to reprocess the 5' RACE reads, holding one entry per CDR3 protein. The sample lists around 60,000 distinct CDR3 sequences, around 20% occurring once. The sequences come from whole blood, collected at baseline. The V call is TRBV2, the J call TRBJ1-1; D is ambiguous. This TCR was sampled from an adult who was a healthcare worker with PCR-confirmed SARS-CoV-2 infection or an uninfected control (not recorded which). The chain's CDR3 is CASRYRVRRGNTEAFF. In DNA form, the CDR3 reads TGTGCCAGCAGGTACCGGGTCCGCCGGGGGAACACTGAAGCTTTCTTT.